This T cell receptor beta chain was profiled in a study of control samples from healthy donors and cancer patients. Clones were read by immunoSEQ multiplex PCR, and TCRdb kept only the in-frame ones, dropping some. The repertoire holds around 170,000 clones, with around nine tenths as singletons. The germline CDR1 and CDR2 sequences are SGHRS and YFSETQ. This CDR3 region has 15 residues. Losses at the gene ends were 7 bases for V and 7 bases for J; bases not matched to a gene: 10. The chain carries TRBV5-1 and TRBJ2-4, with 11 bases matching TRBD1. Sequenced: blood. This receptor was obtained from a young woman in good health. CDR3 protein: CASSQNRDRGNIQYF. The CDR3 DNA reads as TGCGCCAGCTCCCAAAACCGGGACAGGGGGAACATTCAGTACTTC.